Included here is one T cell receptor beta chain sequence, with context. Its cognate antigen has yet to be identified. No base quality values were provided; no much bigger clone lies one nucleotide off. The source of the sample is a study of cytomegalovirus exposure and HLA in healthy donors (TCRdb year 2017). For context, the study as a whole: In an earlier analysis of approximately 640 of the donors, less than 350 Gb of sequence data and roughly 100 million unique TCR beta sequences from some 170 million T cells were reported. An early release that covered about 600 HLA-typed donors contained about 300 gigabases of sequencing data and tens of millions of unique TCR sequences. Of the approximately 400 genotyped donors, around 81% fell in the genetic ancestry cluster associated with self-reported Caucasian donors. The study aimed to test whether signatures of past pathogen exposure could be identified by cataloging public T cell receptors. The study used immunosequencing to profile the T cell repertoires of about 670 subjects and linked those repertoires to cytomegalovirus serostatus. In addition to the first cohort of hundreds of subjects, a separate validation cohort of approximately 120 different subjects was used. To predict cytomegalovirus infection status, the study brought together high-throughput TCR immunosequencing, statistical association of individual TCRs with disease status, and machine learning. A later analysis re-examined previously published TCR beta repertoires from more than 650 donors and added high-resolution HLA genotyping to investigate patterns of TCR occurrence. Rather than drawing on any new phenotypic data, the later analysis identified candidate immune exposures from TCR beta sequences and the way those sequences occurred across donors. In an earlier analysis of a few hundred of the donors, high-throughput TCR beta sequencing was used to judge whether each TCR beta V gene segment behaved as functional or pseudogenic. Donor age, sex, ethnicity and CMV serostatus were collected together with the repertoire data. In a later genetic analysis, genome-wide SNP genotypes for about three fifths of the 666 donors were used, and that subset was treated as a discovery cohort. Every repertoire in the discovery cohort had been generated on one and the same sequencing platform. Class I and class II HLA loci were covered by the typing at four-digit resolution. Typing coverage varied by locus: about 629-640 donors for A, B, C, DRB1 and DQB1; 522 for DQA1; around 570 for DPA1; roughly 450 for DPB1. Five DR-DQ haplotypes were treated as single units for association and clustering because of strong linkage in the cohort. Among about 410 genotyped donors of the cohort, an average of roughly 230,000 unique TCR beta nucleotide sequences was sequenced per donor, of which about 18% were non-productive. General study outcomes and caveats: In a later analysis, HLA-associated TCR beta chains showed more clonal expansion and lower generation probabilities than non-associated chains that were equally common. Because HLA typing was missing for some donors at each locus, association tests included only the typed subset. The sequencing pipeline was judged likely to have produced a cluster of highly shared sequence variants as a technical artifact. The authors suggested that the approach could potentially be generalized to other disease states and immunological phenotypes. An association between a missense DCLRE1C variant and V-gene and J-gene trimming of TCR beta chains was found in a later genetic analysis and replicated in an independent cohort. The cohort was sequenced for TCR beta chains only, and without alpha or paired-chain data the features that could be detected were limited. In both the original and validation cohorts, the classifier was reported to diagnose cytomegalovirus status with high specificity and sensitivity. Correlated functional status among segregating V segments might be attributable to linkage disequilibrium, but an unknown experimental factor could not be ruled out. The earlier analysis of nearly 600 of the donors excluded some 16 rarely observed V segments, including chromosome 9 orphons, because counts were too low. In a later genetic analysis, fewer N-insertions in productive TCRs were reported among donors in an Asian-associated ancestry cluster than the roughly 700-donor mean. An earlier analysis of 450 to 750 of the donors showed that most TCR beta V segments appeared in productive rearrangements either about 90% or about 30% of the time, which broadly matched IMGT annotations. Most TCR sequences were observed very rarely across donors, whereas some public TCRs were present in many individuals. For the cohort, immune exposure information was limited to CMV serostatus. Specific HLA alleles were associated with over 15,000 TCR beta sequences at a false discovery rate of 0.05 in a later analysis. A later analysis reported that several top co-occurrence clusters appeared linked to parvovirus B19, influenza, CMV and Epstein-Barr virus. When HLA alleles, especially DR and DQ, strongly co-occurred, TCR associations were difficult to assign to individual alleles. In vitro tests confirmed that a few of the cytomegalovirus-associated TCR beta chains recognize cytomegalovirus antigens. A later analysis found that most CMV-associated TCR beta chains appeared HLA-restricted, with HLA associations seemingly driven largely by CMV exposure. A further reported finding was that TCR beta sequences accurately predicted the HLA-A and HLA-B alleles for most subjects in the first cohort. The study gave a list of 150 to 200 TCR beta chains associated with cytomegalovirus. Presence/absence analyses assumed roughly uniform sequencing depth across donors, an assumption that may not hold. A later analysis found that TCR association rates varied across HLA loci, with DRB1 alleles showing the most associated TCRs and HLA-C alleles the fewest. Some IMGT-functional V segments, including TRBV6-2 and TRBV6-3, could not be distinguished by the 87-base-pair reads and were therefore excluded.

Compared with germline, V lacks 7 bases and J lacks 5 bases; bases without a gene match: 11. From a lookup of the germline V gene, CDR1 and CDR2 are SGHVS and FQNEAQ. The cysteine opens and the phenylalanine closes a CDR3 of 17 amino acids. The entry retains the CDR3 DNA only, 51 bases that are in frame from base 1. The cohort was made up of roughly 670 healthy bone marrow donors. At the time of sampling, every cohort member was nominally healthy, though immune exposures that went unrecorded were likely present. The donor tested CMV seronegative, placing the donor among the approximately 400 seronegative members of the cohort. A peripheral blood sample was provided by each donor, and peripheral blood mononuclear cells were used for TCR beta sequencing. The Qiagen DNeasy Blood Extraction Kit was used to extract genomic DNA from the blood cell samples. Receptor libraries were prepared by the immunoSEQ multiplex PCR assay. The multiplex PCR relied on a mix of 60 forward primers for TCR Vbeta segments and 13 reverse primers for TCR Jbeta segments. Amplification of the CDR3 region of rearranged TCR beta genes was performed with a multiplex PCR assay on genomic DNA. The Illumina HiSeq System was used to sequence the amplified TCR beta libraries as 87-base-pair reads. From the authors' description of their analysis: A later analysis tallied 75 million to 95 million unique TCR beta chains across the 666 repertoires, and approximately 12 million of those chains were shared by two or more donors. Raw reads were error-corrected and collapsed into unique sequences by a nearest-neighbor algorithm in which closely related sequences were merged to remove PCR and sequencing errors. To assign V, D and J gene segments, CDR3 sequences were aligned to IMGT reference sequences. Each retained sequence needed at least a six-nucleotide match to both a V gene segment and a J gene segment. A rearrangement counted as productive if the CDR3 had no stop codons and remained in frame with V and J, and every other rearrangement counted as non-productive. Following IMGT convention, CDR3 was defined as the stretch from the second conserved V-encoded cysteine to the conserved J-encoded phenylalanine. Sequences without an unambiguous match to a single V gene segment were excluded from the earlier analysis of several hundred of the donors. In an earlier analysis of several hundred of the donors, V segments were called functional above 56.7% productive rearrangements and were called segregating when the between-donor standard deviation exceeded 5%. A statistical classification framework was built for diagnosing cytomegalovirus status from the catalog of TCR beta chain sequences. In a later analysis, TCR nucleotide sequences were compared against IMGT/GENE-DB human TR gene sequences so that V and J genes could be assigned. Using the TCRdist pipeline, a later analysis assigned CDR3 sequences along with most-parsimonious VDJ recombination scenarios. In a later analysis, each TCR beta chain was defined by its CDR3 amino acid sequence together with its V-gene family, and reads lacking a unique V-gene family were excluded. As a way to deal with suspected cross-contamination and a sequencing artifact, a later analysis dropped approximately 570 nucleotide sequences that were highly shared and had low generation probability. For each public chain, a later analysis derived a clonal expansion index from normalized ranks of inferred template counts within each repertoire. In a later analysis, generation probabilities were computed using a VDJ recombination model fitted to out-of-frame rearrangements, and the results were checked against IGoR. Hypergeometric tests were used in a later analysis to score TCR-TCR, TCR-HLA and TCR-CMV co-occurrence, with a repertoire-size bias correction applied to the TCR pairs. A later analysis estimated false discovery rates by permuting HLA or CMV assignments 20 times. In a later analysis, co-occurring TCRs were grouped with DBSCAN, and TCRdist sequence similarity was added when clustering was performed within HLA-allele-positive subsets. Repertoires with fewer than 30,000 or more than 120,000 public chains were left out of co-occurrence clustering, as were about 5 repertoires with anomalous nucleotide sharing. As stored in TCRdb, this immuneACCESS dataset retains in-frame rearrangements with V and J assigned. A fraction of the clones does not appear; measured against another copy, unresolved V genes explain less than half of the discrepancy, and the remainder lacks a known reason. V and J calls and clone size are as listed in that table; D and trimming were resolved from the DNA. Here the sample has 150,000 to 200,000 clones; roughly 84% occur a single time. About 1.5% of the sample comes from the top ten.

This sequence originates from a male donor in good health and CMV-seronegative. The rearranged chain carries TRBV7-8 and TRBJ2-1, with 13 central nucleotides matching TRBD2. Source material: PBMCs. The encoded CDR3 is CASISDRLAGGNNEQFF. The sequence in DNA is TGTGCCAGCATCTCTGACCGACTAGCGGGAGGTAACAATGAGCAGTTCTTC.